The 5 T cell receptor beta chains reported below all come from one sample, sequenced in a study of technical replicates of blood from a handful of donors. Libraries were prepared by immunoSEQ multiplex PCR; TCRdb keeps only in-frame clonotypes and omits some of them. The table has about 100,000 clones, 95% to 96% seen once. The sequencing input was T cells isolated from PBMCs. The receptors come from a human donor in good health.

The chain couples TRBV5-4 to TRBJ1-1; the match to TRBD1 covers 9 bases. V gave up 10 bases and J gave up 2 bases; unmatched junction bases: 12. Germline V lookup: CDR1 SGHNT, CDR2 YYREEE (reference sequence). The CDR3 length is 15 residues. The CDR3 protein is CAARDRDRDNTEAFF. CDR3 nucleotides: TGTGCCGCCCGAGACCGGGACAGGGATAACACTGAAGCTTTCTTT.

This clone was seen just once. This sequence joins TRBV27 and TRBJ1-2, with D perhaps matching TRBD1 (5 bases). The ends were cut back, 6 bases at V and 2 bases at J, with 16 bases in the middle. The CDR3 consists of 15 residues. CDR1 MNHEY and CDR2 SMNVEV come from the germline V gene (reference sequence). The CDR3 DNA reads TGTGCCAGCAGACTCCCGGGGGAAGGGAACTATGGCTACACCTTC. This translates into CASRLPGEGNYGYTF.

The chain carries TRBV4-1 and TRBJ2-4, with D maybe TRBD1 (5 bases). V gave up 0 bases and J gave up 1 base, with 19 bases separating them. CDR1 is MGHRA and CDR2 is YSYEKL in the germline V gene. The CDR3 extends over 19 amino acids. The CDR3 DNA is TGCGCCAGCAGCCAAGATCCCCCGGCACAGGTATCCGCCAAAAACATTCAGTACTTC. It translates to CASSQDPPAQVSAKNIQYF.

The V and J genes are TRBV7-8 and TRBJ2-5; TRBD2 aligns across 8 bases. Germline CDR1 is SGHVS and CDR2 is FQNEAQ. Trimming removed 5 bases from V and 3 bases from J; junction bases left unmatched: 17. The CDR3 consists of 18 residues. The CDR3 spells CASSGGTLAGYWEETQYF. CDR3 bases: TGTGCCAGCAGCGGCGGGACTTTAGCGGGATATTGGGAAGAGACCCAGTACTTC.

The V gene is TRBV7-9, the J gene TRBJ1-5; TRBD1 matches 7 bases. J was trimmed by 5 bases and V by 2 bases; bases with no gene match: 6. The germline gives CDR1 SEHNR, CDR2 FQNEAQ (reference sequence). The CDR3 consists of 15 residues. The CDR3 region is CASSLKGAPDQPQHF. For the CDR3, the DNA is TGTGCCAGCAGCTTAAAGGGGGCGCCGGATCAGCCCCAGCATTTT.